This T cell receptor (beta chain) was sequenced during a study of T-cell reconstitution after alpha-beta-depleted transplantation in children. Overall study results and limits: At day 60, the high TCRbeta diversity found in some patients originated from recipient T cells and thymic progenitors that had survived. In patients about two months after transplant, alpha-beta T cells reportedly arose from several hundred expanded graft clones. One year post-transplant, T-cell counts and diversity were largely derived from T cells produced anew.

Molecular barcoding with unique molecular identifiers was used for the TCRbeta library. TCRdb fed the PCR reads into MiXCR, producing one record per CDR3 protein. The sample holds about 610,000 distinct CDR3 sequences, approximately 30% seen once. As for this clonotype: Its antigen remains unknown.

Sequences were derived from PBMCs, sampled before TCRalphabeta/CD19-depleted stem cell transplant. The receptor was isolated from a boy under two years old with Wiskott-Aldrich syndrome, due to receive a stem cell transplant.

The chain's CDR3 is CASSLGVLAKNIQYF. The DNA for the CDR3 is TGCGCCAGCAGCTTGGGGGTTTTAGCCAAAAACATTCAGTACTTC. The chain links TRBV5-1 to TRBJ2-4; D gene ambiguous. Per the germline V gene, CDR1 is SGHRS and CDR2 is YFSETQ. Trimming shortened V by 0 bases and J by 0 bases, and 7 bases separated the two germline ends. The CDR3 runs to 15 residues. The full variable domain, completed using reference TRBV5-1 and TRBJ2-4, is KAGVTQTPRYLIKTRGQQVTLSCSPISGHRSVSWYQQTPGQGLQFLFEYFSETQRNKGNFPGRFSGRQFSNSRSEMNVSTLELGDSALYLCASSLGVLAKNIQYFGAGTRLSVL.